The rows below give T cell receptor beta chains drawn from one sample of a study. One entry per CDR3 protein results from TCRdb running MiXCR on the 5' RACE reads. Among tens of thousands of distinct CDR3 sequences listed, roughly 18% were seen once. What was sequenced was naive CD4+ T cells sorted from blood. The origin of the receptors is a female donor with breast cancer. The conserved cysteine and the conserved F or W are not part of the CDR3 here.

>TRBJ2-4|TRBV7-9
ASSLDAGPLKNIQY
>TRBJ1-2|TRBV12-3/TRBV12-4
ASSTPGRSRYT
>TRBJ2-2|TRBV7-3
ASSLIGVEHGELF
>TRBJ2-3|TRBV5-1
ASSFQLAGGSTDTQY
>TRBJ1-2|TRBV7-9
ASSSQGARGYT
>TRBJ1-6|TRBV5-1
ASSSGEGDSPLH
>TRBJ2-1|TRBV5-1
ASSLAVGGENEQL
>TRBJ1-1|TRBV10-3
AISEPRQGRAF
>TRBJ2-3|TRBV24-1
ATSDTGGGEADTQY
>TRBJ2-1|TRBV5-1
ASSPGRGGTRYNEQF
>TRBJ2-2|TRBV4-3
ASSRGGQGTGELF
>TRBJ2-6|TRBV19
ASSDRSSGANVLT
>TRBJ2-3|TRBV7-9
ASSSPRRRLNVDTQY
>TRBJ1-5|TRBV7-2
ASTIGTTVSNQPQH
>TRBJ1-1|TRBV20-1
SANTGTGRTGAI
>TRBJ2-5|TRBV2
ASRLYPGETQY
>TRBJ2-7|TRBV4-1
ASSQLTSEYEQY
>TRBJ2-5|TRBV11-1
ASSSRGALQETQY
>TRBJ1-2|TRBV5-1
ASSLGQGIYGYT
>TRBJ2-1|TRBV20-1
SAGLYSTYNEQF
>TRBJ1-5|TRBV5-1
ASSQTGTENQPQH
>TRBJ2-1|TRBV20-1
SAELVPGQGTGNEQF
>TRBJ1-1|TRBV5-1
ASSSVGQPNTEAF
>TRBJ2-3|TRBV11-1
ASSLLPLVAGGTDTQY
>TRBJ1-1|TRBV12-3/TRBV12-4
ASSAADRVNTEAF
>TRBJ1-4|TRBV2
ASSEQGGFEEKLF
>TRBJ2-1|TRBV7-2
ASGGAVYNEQF
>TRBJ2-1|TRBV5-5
ASSPGGNNEQF
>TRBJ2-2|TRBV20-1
SARAPYTGELF
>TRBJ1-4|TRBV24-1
ATSDGVLTEKLF
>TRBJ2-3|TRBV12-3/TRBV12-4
ASSLTPSGREADTQY
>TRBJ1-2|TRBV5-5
ASSRTQGNYGYT
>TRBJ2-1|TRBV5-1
ASRPGPRTDEQF
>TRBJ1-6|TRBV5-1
ASSLFGGLGTPLH
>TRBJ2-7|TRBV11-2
ASSSDMTEQY
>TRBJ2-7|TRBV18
ASSPSSGYEQY
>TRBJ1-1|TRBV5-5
ASSFPGEDTEAF
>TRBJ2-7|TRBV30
AWSRDRQYEQY
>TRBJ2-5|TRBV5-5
ASSLGGGGGRTQY
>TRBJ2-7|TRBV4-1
VSSQGYGSSYEQY
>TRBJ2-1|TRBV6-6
ASSYRRSGEQF
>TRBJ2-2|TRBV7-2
ASSTPQGAGELF
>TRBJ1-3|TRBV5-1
ASSRWDTGNTIY
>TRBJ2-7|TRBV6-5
ASRSTSGYEQY
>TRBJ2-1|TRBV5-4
TSSLKSGTYNEQF